This passage covers 13 T cell receptor beta chains from one sample sequenced in a study of blood T cells in healthy people across ages. Through a sample-barcoded 5' primer and a J-beta primer mix, a second PCR was run for 7 to 11 cycles. TCRdb passed the 5' RACE reads through MiXCR, listing each CDR3 protein once. The sample lists about 650,000 distinct CDR3 sequences, roughly half occurring once. Sequencing input: blood. These receptor sequences come from a woman older than 75 in good health.

This clonotype was recorded many times. The J gene is TRBJ2-7, the V gene TRBV10-3, with D uncertain. Deletions cut 1 base from V and 6 bases from J, with 13 bases between. Germline-derived CDR1 and CDR2 are ENHRY and SYGVKD. CDR3 size: 14 residues. The CDR3 protein is CAISEFLTAGEQYF. The CDR3, as DNA: TGTGCCATCAGTGAGTTTCTTACAGCCGGCGAGCAGTACTTC.

Remarks on this clonotype: Germline and junction disagree at one end, which may indicate a read error. The genes are TRBV2 and TRBJ1-5; D is undetermined. Germline assignment: CDR1 SNHLY and CDR2 FYNNEI. The CDR3 covers 16 residues. The CDR3: CASSEFYEYSNRPQHF. DNA of the CDR3: TGTGCCAGCAGTGAATTTTATGAGTATAGCAATCGGCCCCAGCATTTT. Looking up the rest from reference TRBV2 and TRBJ1-5 gives the full variable domain: EPEVTQTPSHQVTQMGQEVILRCVPISNHLYFYWYRQILGQKVEFLVSFYNNEISEKSEIFDDQFSVERPDGSNFTLKIRSTKLEDSAMYFCASSEFYEYSNRPQHFGDGTRLSIL.

On this clonotype itself: Possible read error: a much larger clone is one base away. The chain carries TRBV12-3 or TRBV12-4 and TRBJ1-2; D is ambiguous. The CDR3 consists of 15 residues. V lost 2 bases, J lost 6 bases, and 16 bases lay in between. The CDR3 sequence is CASSLWESYRDGYTF. The CDR3 DNA follows: TGTGCCAGCAGTTTATGGGAGTCCTATAGGGATGGCTACACCTTC.

The chain carries TRBV29-1 and TRBJ1-1, with D possibly TRBD1 on 6 matching bases. CDR1 is SQVTM, CDR2 ANQGSEA, per germline. The CDR3 length is 14 residues. V was pared by 3 bases and J by 1 base, with 12 bases between. The CDR3 reads CSVDSGATNTEAFF. CDR3 bases: TGCAGCGTTGATTCAGGGGCTACGAACACTGAAGCTTTCTTT.

The rearrangement uses TRBV28 and TRBJ1-2; unclear D gene. Germline CDR1 is MDHEN and CDR2 is SYDVKM. V was clipped by 3 bases and J by 4 bases, with 12 bases between them. The CDR3 totals 14 residues. CDR3 residues: CASSLGRWAYGYTF. In nucleotides, the CDR3 is TGTGCCAGCAGTTTGGGCCGCTGGGCCTATGGCTACACCTTC.

The genes are TRBV2 and TRBJ2-5; 7 bases map to TRBD1. V gave up 5 bases and J gave up 11 bases; unmatched junction bases: 5. The CDR3 is 11 amino acids. Germline loops: CDR1 SNHLY, CDR2 FYNNEI. The CDR3 is CASSLDRVQYF. For the CDR3, the DNA is TGTGCCAGCAGTCTTGACAGGGTACAGTACTTC.

In its sample, this clonotype was seen once. The rearrangement joins TRBV6-6 to TRBJ2-2, with D possibly being TRBD2 (5 bases). Trimming took 3 bases from V and 7 from J, leaving 18 bases between them. This CDR3 comprises 16 residues. Germline V CDR1 and CDR2: MNHNY, SVGAGI (reference sequence). CDR3: CASSYNLRKRDGELFF. The CDR3 DNA reads TGTGCCAGCAGTTATAATCTCAGGAAACGGGACGGGGAGCTGTTTTTT.

Concerning this clonotype: This may arise from a read error, as a much more abundant clone is one base away. V gene TRBV25-1 combines with J gene TRBJ2-1; 7 bases map to TRBD1. J lost 1 base, V lost 4 bases, and 7 bases had no gene match. The CDR3 is made up of 16 amino acids. Germline CDR1 and CDR2: MGHDK and SYGVNS. CDR3: CASSGVGQKSYNEQFF. For the CDR3, the DNA is TGTGCCAGCAGTGGGGTGGGACAGAAATCCTACAATGAGCAGTTCTTC.

As to this clonotype: A clone one base away is much larger, so this may be a read error. V usage is TRBV28 and J usage is TRBJ2-7; 7 bases map to TRBD2. The CDR3 spans 16 residues. J gave up 5 bases and V 5 bases, and 15 bases lay outside the gene matches. CDR1 is MDHEN and CDR2 is SYDVKM in the germline V gene. The CDR3 loop is CASSPASAGKSHEQYF. In nucleotides, the CDR3 is TGTGCCAGCAGTCCGGCCTCAGCGGGAAAGTCCCACGAGCAGTACTTC.

The chain's CDR3 is CASSQDTGTYEQYF. The DNA of the CDR3 is TGCGCCAGCAGCCAAGATACAGGGACCTACGAGCAGTACTTC. The chain has TRBV4-3 and TRBJ2-7, with D tentatively TRBD1 (6 bases). V lost 0 bases and J lost 2, with 8 bases in between. CDR1 LGHNA and CDR2 YSLEER come from the germline V gene. The CDR3 runs 14 residues.

In its sample, this clonotype was seen a few times. This rearrangement joins TRBV10-3 to TRBJ2-7, with 9 bases identical to TRBD1. The CDR3 is made up of 13 amino acids. J lost 7 bases, V lost 8 bases, and 9 bases had no gene match. CDR1 and CDR2 (germline): ENHRY, SYGVKD. The DNA for the CDR3 is TGTGCCATCGAAGGGACAGGGAAGCGTGAGCAGTACTTC. Translated, it gives CAIEGTGKREQYF.

Worth noting for this clonotype: This may be a read error: a much more frequent sequence differs by one nucleotide. The missing conserved phenylalanine or tryptophan at the end of this CDR3 makes a read error likely. This chain uses TRBV20-1 with TRBJ1-6; 8 bases align to TRBD1. CDR1 is DFQATT and CDR2 is SNEGSKA in the germline V gene (reference sequence). The CDR3 spans 15 residues. Trimming took 4 bases from V and 4 from J; bases not matched to a gene: 6. The CDR3 bases are TGCAGTGCTAAAGACGGGACAGGATATAATTCACCCCTCCACTAT. Amino acid sequence: CSAKDGTGYNSPLHY.

On this clonotype itself: A much larger clone sits a single nucleotide away, making a read error possible. V and J are TRBV29-1 and TRBJ2-1, with 8 bases lining up with TRBD2. CDR3 length: 13 amino acids. In germline, CDR1 is SQVTM, CDR2 ANQGSEA. Here the CDR3 reads CSVGTSLYKEQFF. CDR3 nucleotides: TGCAGCGTTGGGACTAGCCTCTACAAGGAGCAGTTCTTC.